The 30 T cell receptor beta chains presented below share a single source sample, sequenced in a study of shared T cell receptors in the human thymus. TCRdb's copy holds only in-frame clones and misses some; the assay was immunoSEQ multiplex PCR. The sample includes 540,000 or so clones, approximately 80% of them seen just once. The same sample was also studied in work on human thymus T cells.

The sequencing input was thymocytes. These TCRs come from a boy younger than two with a congenital heart defect.

The chain recombines TRBV2 with TRBJ1-2, with D perhaps TRBD1 (6 bases). V lost 11 bases, J lost 5 bases, and 24 bases lay in between. Germline loops: CDR1 SNHLY, CDR2 FYNNEI. This CDR3 contains 15 residues. CDR3 region: CAPKGGTRAEYGYTF. The CDR3 DNA follows: TGTGCCCCCAAGGGGGGGACGAGAGCCGAATATGGCTACACCTTC.

This clone was counted only a few times. The rearrangement uses TRBV18 and TRBJ1-3; the D is unclear. The CDR3 runs 15 residues. V was pared by 3 bases and J by 0 bases, with 9 bases between. CDR1 KGHSH and CDR2 LQKENI come from the germline V gene. The CDR3 sequence: CASSPSTRSGNTIYF. CDR3 coding DNA: TGTGCCAGCTCACCGAGTACTCGCTCTGGAAACACCATATATTTT.

The rearrangement joins TRBV5-1 to TRBJ2-5; D may be TRBD1 (5 bases). V was shortened by 5 bases and J by 10 bases, with 18 bases between the two germline ends. This CDR3 contains 13 residues. Germline loops: CDR1 SGHRS, CDR2 YFSETQ. The CDR3 loop is CASRGPGFFFQYF. As DNA, the CDR3 is TGCGCCAGCAGAGGGCCAGGGTTTTTTTTCCAGTACTTC.

This clone has only a few counts. The CDR3 loop is CSPEQGPATEAFF. In nucleotides, the CDR3 is TGCAGCCCAGAACAGGGGCCGGCCACTGAAGCTTTCTTT. The chain employs TRBV29-1 and TRBJ1-1; 7 nucleotides align to TRBD1. The germline V gene has CDR1 SQVTM and CDR2 ANQGSEA. CDR3 size: 13 residues. The J segment lost 4 bases and the V segment lost 8 bases, leaving 10 bases of the junction unmatched.

V and J are TRBV19 and TRBJ2-2; 9 bases agree with TRBD2. V dropped 3 bases and J dropped 4; count of bases not matched to a gene: 15. Germline V gene data show CDR1 as LNHDA and CDR2 as SQIVND (reference sequence). This CDR3 is built from 19 residues. The DNA for the CDR3 is TGTGCCAGTAGTATCTCCTTGGGGGGGGCTAGCGGGACCACCGGGGAGCTGTTTTTT. Its translation: CASSISLGGASGTTGELFF.

CDR3 nucleotides: TGTGCCAGCAGCGAGGGGTCGAATAGCAATCAGCCCCAGCATTTT. It translates to CASSEGSNSNQPQHF. The chain is built from TRBV9 and TRBJ1-5, with TRBD1 as a possible D gene (5 bases). The CDR3 runs to 15 residues. Per germline, CDR1 SGDLS and CDR2 YYNGEE. V lost 3 bases to trimming and J lost 0 bases, with 10 bases between them. Looking up the rest from reference TRBV9 and TRBJ1-5 gives the full variable domain: DSGVTQTPKHLITATGQRVTLRCSPRSGDLSVYWYQQSLDQGLQFLIQYYNGEERAKGNILERFSAQQFPDLHSELNLSSLELGDSALYFCASSEGSNSNQPQHFGDGTRLSIL.

This chain links TRBV4-2 with TRBJ2-3; D not resolved. The CDR3 is 15 amino acids. V was clipped by 1 base and J by 0 bases, with 8 bases between them. Germline values: CDR1 LGHNA, CDR2 YNFKEQ. The CDR3 coding sequence is TGTGCCAGCAGCCAAGGAAAGCCTAGCACAGATACGCAGTATTTT. It encodes CASSQGKPSTDTQYF.

V is TRBV14 and J is TRBJ2-5, with TRBD2 identical over 8 bases. The CDR3 spans 18 residues. Germline V gene data show CDR1 as SGHDN and CDR2 as FVKESK. Trimming removed 0 bases from V and 2 bases from J; junction bases left unmatched: 11. The CDR3 loop reads CASSQDHREGNLQETQYF. The CDR3 DNA reads TGTGCCAGCAGCCAAGATCACCGGGAGGGGAACCTTCAAGAGACCCAGTACTTC. Full variable domain (outside the CDR3, taken from reference TRBV14 and TRBJ2-5): EAGVTQFPSHSVIEKGQTVTLRCDPISGHDNLYWYRRVMGKEIKFLLHFVKESKQDESGMPNNRFLAERTGGTYSTLKVQPAELEDSGVYFCASSQDHREGNLQETQYFGPGTRLLVL.

This chain uses TRBV6-5 with TRBJ1-5, with 8 bases aligning to TRBD1. Germline CDR1 reads MNHEY; CDR2 reads SVGAGI. The CDR3 sequence is 14 residues long. The V and J ends lost 4 bases and 4 bases, in that order; junction bases with no gene match: 3. CDR3 in amino acids: CASSSGGGNQPQHF. The DNA of the CDR3 is TGTGCCAGCAGTTCAGGGGGCGGGAATCAGCCCCAGCATTTT.

The chain carries TRBV30 and TRBJ2-5; 7 nucleotides match TRBD2. The germline gives CDR1 GTSNPN, CDR2 SVGIG (reference sequence). The ends lost 1 base at V and 1 base at J; junction bases unmatched: 3. The CDR3 is 14 residues long. In DNA, the CDR3 is TGTGCCTGGAGTGGTCAGCGGGGCCAAGAGACCCAGTACTTC. Its translation is CAWSGQRGQETQYF.

V gene TRBV25-1 combines with J gene TRBJ1-1; D not certain. Germline V gene data show CDR1 as MGHDK and CDR2 as SYGVNS. The CDR3 consists of 14 residues. Deletions cut 3 bases from V and 1 base from J, with 9 bases between. The CDR3 nucleotides are TGTGCCAGCAGTGACTGGCCCCCGAACACTGAAGCTTTCTTT. It codes for CASSDWPPNTEAFF. Using reference TRBV25-1 and TRBJ1-1 for the parts outside the CDR3, the full variable domain is EADIYQTPRYLVIGTGKKITLECSQTMGHDKMYWYQQDPGMELHLIHYSYGVNSTEKGDLSSESTVSRIRTEHFPLTLESARPSHTSQYLCASSDWPPNTEAFFGQGTRLTVV.

This sequence joins TRBV27 and TRBJ2-7; 7 nucleotides agree with TRBD2. Losses at the gene ends were 3 bases for V and 3 bases for J; bases not matched to a gene: 11. The CDR3 sequence is 16 residues long. Germline CDR1 MNHEY, CDR2 SMNVEV (reference sequence). The CDR3 nucleotides read TGTGCCAGCAGTTTGCCCTTTAGGCGGGAGATCTACGAGCAGTACTTC. Amino acids: CASSLPFRREIYEQYF.

The gene calls are TRBV30 and TRBJ2-5, with 9 nucleotides matching TRBD1. CDR3 length equals 14 residues. Trimming cost V 3 bases and J 5 bases; bases outside gene matches: 7. Looked up from germline, CDR1 is GTSNPN and CDR2 is SVGIG (reference sequence). CDR3 region: CAWRSGTGKETQYF. For the CDR3, the DNA is TGTGCCTGGAGGTCCGGGACAGGGAAGGAGACCCAGTACTTC.

This rearrangement joins TRBV10-3 to TRBJ2-5; 7 positions agree with TRBD2. CDR1 is ENHRY, CDR2 SYGVKD, per germline. The CDR3 has 17 amino acids. The trim removed 10 bases at V and 5 bases at J, leaving 22 bases unmatched. The CDR3 protein is CASRWGRAGVRQETQYF. The CDR3 DNA sequence: TGTGCCAGCCGGTGGGGTAGGGCGGGAGTGCGTCAGGAGACCCAGTACTTC.

The chain is built from TRBV5-1 and TRBJ1-2; D call uncertain. Deletions cut 2 bases from V and 1 base from J, with 15 bases between. This CDR3 has 16 residues. Germline CDR1 SGHRS, CDR2 YFSETQ. The CDR3 loop is CASSFFGDSDNYGYTF. The CDR3, as DNA: TGCGCCAGCAGCTTTTTCGGAGATAGCGATAACTATGGCTACACCTTC.

V and J are TRBV4-2 and TRBJ2-1, with 12 bases identical to TRBD2. This CDR3 region has 16 residues. J was trimmed by 9 bases and V by 1 base; bases with no gene match: 7. The germline gives CDR1 LGHNA, CDR2 YNFKEQ. Here the CDR3 DNA reads TGTGCCAGCAGCCAAGGACTAGCGGGAGTTTGGGGTGAGCAGTTCTTC. Translation: CASSQGLAGVWGEQFF.

This clone was found a few times. The rearrangement joins TRBV5-6 to TRBJ2-1; a possible D gene is TRBD1 (5 bases). The CDR3 loop spans 13 amino acids. Trimming stripped 1 base from V and 4 bases from J, with 6 bases between. Germline V gene sequence: CDR1 SGHDT, CDR2 YYEEEE. CDR3 amino acids: CASSLRGYNEQFF. CDR3 nucleotides: TGTGCCAGCAGCTTGAGGGGTTACAATGAGCAGTTCTTC. Full variable domain (rest looked up from reference TRBV5-6 and TRBJ2-1): DAGVTQSPTHLIKTRGQQVTLRCSPKSGHDTVSWYQQALGQGPQFIFQYYEEEERQRGNFPDRFSGHQFPNYSSELNVNALLLGDSALYLCASSLRGYNEQFFGPGTRLTVL.

This clone was seen more than once but under ten times. This sequence joins TRBV29-1 and TRBJ2-7; D not certain. Per germline, CDR1 SQVTM and CDR2 ANQGSEA. V dropped 4 bases and J dropped 1 base, with 8 bases sitting between them. This CDR3 region has 12 residues. The CDR3 is CSVGPTSYEQYF. CDR3 coding DNA: TGCAGCGTTGGGCCCACATCCTACGAGCAGTACTTC.

The rearrangement uses TRBV5-6 and TRBJ1-3, with unresolved D. The CDR3 length is 17 residues. Trimming took off 7 bases at V and 0 bases at J, with 20 bases between the two ends. Per germline, CDR1 SGHDT and CDR2 YYEEEE. CDR3 sequence (DNA): TGTGCCAGCCCCGGCCACCCAGCAGGCTCCTCTGGAAACACCATATATTTT. Translating gives CASPGHPAGSSGNTIYF.

The chain has TRBV27 and TRBJ2-7; TRBD1 aligns across 7 bases. Losses at the gene ends were 4 bases for V and 2 bases for J; bases not matched to a gene: 2. The CDR3 has 13 residues. Germline CDR1 and CDR2: MNHEY and SMNVEV (reference sequence). The CDR3 nucleotides are TGTGCCAGCAGTTACAGGGGTACCTACGAGCAGTACTTC. Amino acid sequence: CASSYRGTYEQYF.

J is TRBJ2-1 and V is TRBV7-9, with 8 positions matching TRBD2. CDR1 is SEHNR, CDR2 FQNEAQ, per germline (reference sequence). This CDR3 comprises 15 residues. The ends lost 4 bases at V and 0 bases at J; junction bases unmatched: 2. The CDR3 protein is CASSSGTSSYNEQFF. The CDR3 DNA is TGTGCCAGCAGCTCCGGGACTAGCTCCTACAATGAGCAGTTCTTC.

This clone occurred a few times. The gene calls are TRBV5-6 and TRBJ2-5, with TRBD2 identical over 16 bases. The V gene's germline CDR1 is SGHDT and CDR2 YYEEEE. The CDR3 has 17 residues. Trimming cost V 3 bases and J 5 bases; bases outside gene matches: 7. DNA for the CDR3: TGTGCCAGCAGCTGGGGGACTAGCGGGAGGGCCGGGGAGACCCAGTACTTC. Encoded protein: CASSWGTSGRAGETQYF.

The chain recombines TRBV10-3 with TRBJ2-7; 8 bases align to TRBD1. Germline trimming cut 6 bases from V and 6 bases from J; bases unmatched to any gene: 10. Germline CDR1 is ENHRY and CDR2 is SYGVKD. The CDR3 totals 14 residues. The CDR3 DNA reads TGTGCCATCAGCGACGAAAGGACAGGGCTCGAGCAGTACTTC. Encoded protein: CAISDERTGLEQYF.

The J gene is TRBJ2-1, the V gene TRBV11-2; the match to TRBD2 covers 7 bases. CDR1 and CDR2 from the germline V gene are SGHAT and FQNNGV. CDR3 size: 17 residues. The V and J ends lost 5 bases and 3 bases, in that order; junction bases with no gene match: 13. The CDR3 region has the DNA TGTGCCAGCAGCCATAAGAGAGTCTGCGGGAGCTACAATGAGCAGTTCTTC. This sequence encodes CASSHKRVCGSYNEQFF.

This sequence joins TRBV5-6 and TRBJ1-2; possible D gene TRBD1, 5 bases. V was pared by 0 bases and J by 2 bases, with 14 bases between. From germline, CDR1 is SGHDT and CDR2 YYEEEE. The CDR3 consists of 16 residues. The CDR3 loop is CASSLAPSGGNYGYTF. The DNA for the CDR3 is TGTGCCAGCAGCTTGGCCCCGTCGGGGGGGAACTATGGCTACACCTTC.

This sequence joins TRBV2 and TRBJ2-4; possible D gene TRBD1, 6 bases. The V end was cut by 8 bases, the J end by 0 bases, with 23 bases between. This CDR3 contains 18 residues. Germline V gene lookup returns CDR1 SNHLY and CDR2 FYNNEI. This CDR3 is CASENRVPSSLAKNIQYF. CDR3 nucleotide sequence: TGTGCCAGCGAGAACAGGGTCCCATCCTCTTTAGCCAAAAACATTCAGTACTTC.

As regards this clone: Other DNA sequences in this sample translate to the same CDR3. The chain combines TRBV20-1 with TRBJ2-5; tentative D call: TRBD2 (6 bases). Trimming cost V 2 bases and J 5 bases, with 6 bases left between them. The V gene's germline CDR1 is DFQATT and CDR2 SNEGSKA (reference sequence). The CDR3 covers 11 residues. CDR3 region: CSARSGETQYF. In DNA form, the CDR3 reads TGCAGTGCTAGAAGCGGGGAGACCCAGTACTTC.

J is TRBJ2-2 and V is TRBV21-1; TRBD1 is taken as the D call from the table, unchecked against the DNA. TRBV21-1 is a pseudogene segment. This CDR3 has 16 residues. CDR3 DNA sequence: TGTGCCAGCAGCAAAGTCAAGGGGCCCAACACCGGGGAGCTGTTTTTT. It is translated as CASSKVKGPNTGELFF.

This rearrangement joins TRBV4-2 to TRBJ2-1; 8 nucleotides align to TRBD2. Germline loops: CDR1 LGHNA, CDR2 YNFKEQ. The CDR3 is 16 residues long. V lost 0 bases to trimming and J lost 3 bases; unmatched junction nucleotides: 4. Here the CDR3 DNA reads TGTGCCAGCAGCCAAGACGGCGGGAGGAGCTACAATGAGCAGTTCTTC. It specifies CASSQDGGRSYNEQFF.

A single count supports this clone. This chain uses TRBV5-1 with TRBJ2-1, with a possible D match to TRBD1 (5 bases). CDR1 and CDR2 from the germline V gene are SGHRS and YFSETQ. The CDR3 runs 17 residues. V was trimmed by 1 base and J by 5 bases, leaving 19 bases between them. CDR3 coding DNA: TGCGCCAGCAGCTTGCCCCCGTGGTACAGGAACCACAATGAGCAGTTCTTC. Protein product: CASSLPPWYRNHNEQFF.